This T cell receptor (beta chain) was sequenced for a study of blood T cell repertoires in COVID-19. Source study methods: Amplified reference gene primers provided the basis for estimating nucleated cell counts. Sequencing was performed with immunoSEQ multiplex PCR; in TCRdb, only in-frame clones are kept and a portion is missing. V and J calls and clone size follow that table, whereas D and trimming were derived from the DNA. The sample holds around 360,000 clones, roughly 84% seen once. The CDR3 contains 16 residues. Trimming stripped 1 base from V and 0 bases from J, with 14 bases between. In germline, CDR1 is SGHRS, CDR2 YFSETQ. Clinical history as reported by participants underpinned cohort assignment.

The TCR sequence derives from a woman aged 25-40 years who had recovered from COVID-19. The specimen was PBMCs or T cells enriched from blood (not recorded which). The rearrangement links TRBV5-1 to TRBJ2-7; D is unclear. CDR3 DNA sequence: TGCGCCAGCAGCTTGACCCGACAAGGCGCCTCCTACGAGCAGTACTTC. Protein sequence: CASSLTRQGASYEQYF.